This T cell receptor beta chain emerged from a study of CD8 T cells in Susac syndrome. Study observations and caveats: The study recognized that its TCR sequencing and HLA analysis covered a relatively small number of individuals.

Roughly 0.45 to 1 ug RNA was reverse transcribed with random hexamers. It was immunoSEQ multiplex PCR that amplified TCR beta CDR3 across 54 Vbeta and 13 Jbeta. MiXCR, run by TCRdb on the immunoSEQ multiplex PCR reads, gives a single entry per CDR3 protein. The sample consists of roughly 120,000 distinct CDR3 sequences, just under 95% of them appearing once. There are a few counts of this clonotype. Its matching antigen is unknown. The T cells that were sequenced for TCR beta were CD8+ and CD4+ cells from blood. The healthy controls were matched to patients by age and sex. V shed 2 bases and J shed 13 bases, with 12 bases lying between them. The CDR3 runs 12 residues.

The TCR comes from a human donor in good health. The chain combines TRBV12-3 or TRBV12-4 with TRBJ1-5; D gene unclear. Sequencing was performed on CD4+ T cells from PBMCs. CDR3: CASSLNERGQHF. In DNA, the CDR3 is TGTGCCAGCAGTTTAAACGAGCGTGGTCAGCATTTT.